This passage covers 21 T cell receptor beta chains from one sample sequenced in a study of T cells expressing NK-cell markers. TCRdb processed the 5' RACE reads again and assigns one entry to each CDR3 protein, with no DNA. Its clone listing holds roughly 160,000 distinct CDR3 sequences. The specimen sequenced was blood T cells: a sorted CD56 or NKG2C T cell subset, CD4+ or CD8+ T cells, or bulk PBMC T cells (not recorded which). These receptors were obtained from a woman between 18 and 70 years old in good health.

The chain has TRBV6-1 and TRBJ1-1; without DNA, the TCRdb call of TRBD1 cannot be checked. The CDR3 totals 15 residues. Germline V lookup: CDR1 MNHNS, CDR2 SASEGT. CDR3 loop: CASSPRADRDTEAFF.

V gene TRBV28 combines with J gene TRBJ2-7; without DNA, the TCRdb call of TRBD2 cannot be checked. CDR1 is MDHEN and CDR2 is SYDVKM in the germline V gene. CDR3 length: 14 amino acids. CDR3 in amino acids: CASSSPGLAVEQYF. Looking up the rest from reference TRBV28 and TRBJ2-7 gives the full variable domain: DVKVTQSSRYLVKRTGEKVFLECVQDMDHENMFWYRQDPGLGLRLIYFSYDVKMKEKGDIPEGYSVSREKKERFSLILESASTNQTSMYLCASSSPGLAVEQYFGPGTRLTVT.

The V call is TRBV12-3 or TRBV12-4, the J call TRBJ1-1; the TRBD1 assignment by TCRdb is unverifiable without DNA. There are 14 residues in the CDR3. The CDR3 sequence is CASSRQELNTEAFF.

This rearrangement joins TRBV9 to TRBJ2-1; TCRdb's D call, TRBD2, is unchecked because there is no DNA. CDR1 is SGDLS, CDR2 YYNGEE, per germline. The CDR3 extends over 16 amino acids. The CDR3 loop reads CASSVALAGVWNEQFF.

V is TRBV5-1 and J is TRBJ1-1; the TCRdb call, TRBD1, lacks DNA for checking. Germline CDR1 reads SGHRS; CDR2 reads YFSETQ. This CDR3 spans 13 amino acids. The CDR3 spells CASSLRGHTEAFF.

The chain combines TRBV4-2 with TRBJ2-7; absent DNA, TCRdb's TRBD1 call cannot be checked. The CDR3 is 15 residues long. In germline, CDR1 is LGHNA, CDR2 YNFKEQ. The CDR3 spells CASSQGPGTDHEQYF.

CDR3 sequence: CSAPSGNNMADTQYF. The V gene is TRBV20-1, the J gene TRBJ2-3; TCRdb selects TRBD2, and the lack of DNA leaves this call unchecked. Germline loops: CDR1 DFQATT, CDR2 SNEGSKA (reference sequence). The CDR3 covers 15 residues.

The CDR3 sequence is CSATSRVGGTEAFF. The V gene is TRBV20-1, the J gene TRBJ1-1. In germline, CDR1 is DFQATT, CDR2 SNEGSKA (reference sequence). This CDR3 is 14 amino acids long.

V and J are TRBV11-2 and TRBJ2-7; TCRdb outputs TRBD1, but without DNA this stays unchecked. Germline CDR1 and CDR2: SGHAT and FQNNGV. The CDR3 is 12 residues long. The CDR3 spells CASSPDSHEQYF.

V usage is TRBV15 and J usage is TRBJ2-3; TCRdb proposes TRBD1, but this gene call is untestable without DNA. The CDR3 covers 16 residues. From germline, CDR1 is LNHNV and CDR2 YYDKDF (reference sequence). The CDR3 sequence: CATSRGRPGSTDTQYF.

The chain uses TRBV18 and TRBJ2-7. The CDR3 is 11 amino acids. Germline-derived CDR1 and CDR2 are KGHSH and LQKENI. This CDR3 is CASSPNYEQYF.

The gene calls are TRBV5-1 and TRBJ1-2. The CDR3 is 16 amino acids. Germline V CDR1 and CDR2: SGHRS, YFSETQ. CDR3 amino acids: CASSHRGESASYGYTF. The full variable domain, rest sourced from reference TRBV5-1 and TRBJ1-2, is KAGVTQTPRYLIKTRGQQVTLSCSPISGHRSVSWYQQTPGQGLQFLFEYFSETQRNKGNFPGRFSGRQFSNSRSEMNVSTLELGDSALYLCASSHRGESASYGYTFGSGTRLTVV.

This chain links TRBV2 with TRBJ2-5; TCRdb reports TRBD1, a call that lacks DNA to check it against. The CDR3 is 13 residues long. CDR1 and CDR2 from the germline V gene are SNHLY and FYNNEI. The CDR3: CASTTGLKETQYF. Variable domain in full (rest from reference TRBV2 and TRBJ2-5): EPEVTQTPSHQVTQMGQEVILRCVPISNHLYFYWYRQILGQKVEFLVSFYNNEISEKSEIFDDQFSVERPDGSNFTLKIRSTKLEDSAMYFCASTTGLKETQYFGPGTRLLVL.

The chain links TRBV15 to TRBJ2-3; the TRBD1 assignment by TCRdb is unverifiable without DNA. This CDR3 has 14 residues. CDR1 is LNHNV and CDR2 is YYDKDF in the germline V gene (reference sequence). This CDR3 reads CATSRGQGTDTQYF. Full variable domain (missing parts from reference TRBV15 and TRBJ2-3): DAMVIQNPRYQVTQFGKPVTLSCSQTLNHNVMYWYQQKSSQAPKLLFHYYDKDFNNEADTPDNFQSRRPNTSFCFLDIRSPGLGDTAMYLCATSRGQGTDTQYFGPGTRLTVL.

The V and J genes are TRBV27 and TRBJ2-3; the TCRdb D gene call, TRBD2, has no DNA to confirm it. The length of the CDR3 is 15 residues. CDR1 is MNHEY and CDR2 is SMNVEV in the germline V gene (reference sequence). The CDR3 loop is CASSSLAGGTHTQYF.

The chain combines TRBV18 with TRBJ1-2; TCRdb reports TRBD1, a call that lacks DNA to check it against. Germline loops: CDR1 KGHSH, CDR2 LQKENI. The CDR3 covers 14 residues. The CDR3: CASSDGQGISGYTF.

The CDR3 here is CASSQVSTGGYTF. The chain couples TRBV3-1 to TRBJ1-2; TCRdb calls TRBD1, which cannot be checked without DNA. CDR3 length: 13 amino acids. Germline CDR1 LGHDT, CDR2 YNNKEL (reference sequence).

The chain employs TRBV7-9 and TRBJ1-5; with no DNA, the TCRdb D assignment of TRBD1 cannot be verified. The CDR3 spans 16 residues. Germline V gene lookup returns CDR1 SEHNR and CDR2 FQNEAQ (reference sequence). The CDR3: CASSLVQGQGNQPQHF.

The rearrangement uses TRBV28 and TRBJ2-7. The CDR3 runs 12 residues. CDR1 is MDHEN and CDR2 is SYDVKM in the germline V gene. This CDR3 is CASSPYYYEQYF. The variable domain in full, with the rest retrieved from reference TRBV28 and TRBJ2-7, is DVKVTQSSRYLVKRTGEKVFLECVQDMDHENMFWYRQDPGLGLRLIYFSYDVKMKEKGDIPEGYSVSREKKERFSLILESASTNQTSMYLCASSPYYYEQYFGPGTRLTVT.

This chain links TRBV27 with TRBJ1-6. Germline loops: CDR1 MNHEY, CDR2 SMNVEV (reference sequence). The CDR3 contains 12 residues. The CDR3 is CASSDYGVPLHF.

The chain uses TRBV6-5 and TRBJ2-7; the TCRdb call, TRBD1, lacks DNA for checking. Germline values: CDR1 MNHEY, CDR2 SVGAGI. CDR3 length: 15 residues. CDR3: CASSYLRGRSYEQYF.